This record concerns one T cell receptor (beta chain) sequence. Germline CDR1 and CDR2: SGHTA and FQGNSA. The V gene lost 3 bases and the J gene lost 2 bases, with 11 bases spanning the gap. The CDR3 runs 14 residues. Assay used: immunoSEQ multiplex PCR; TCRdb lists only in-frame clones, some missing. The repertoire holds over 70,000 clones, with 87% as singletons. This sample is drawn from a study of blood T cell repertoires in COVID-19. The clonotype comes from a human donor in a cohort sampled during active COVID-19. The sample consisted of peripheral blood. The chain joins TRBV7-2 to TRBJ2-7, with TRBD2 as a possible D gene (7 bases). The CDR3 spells CASSFGGRTYEQYF. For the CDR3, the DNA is TGTGCCAGCAGCTTCGGGGGGCGTACCTACGAGCAGTACTTC.